These 7 T cell receptor beta chains were sequenced from one sample in a study of tumor and adjacent non-tumor tissue in lung cancer. A modified ARM-PCR protocol with three rounds of nested PCR amplified TCRbeta. TCRdb reprocessed the multiplex PCR reads with MiXCR, giving one entry per CDR3 protein. Among around 40,000 distinct CDR3 sequences listed, 60% were seen once. The template was RNA from unsorted bulk tissue. Distant lung tissue was collected more than 3 cm away from the tumor edge. Input material: distant non-tumor lung tissue. These receptors were collected from a man aged 50-60 years with non-small cell lung cancer.

Points on this clonotype: At one end the junction does not follow the germline gene, possibly because of a read error. The chain links TRBV28 to TRBJ2-7; D is unclear. Germline V CDR1 and CDR2: MDHEN, SYDVKM. The CDR3 loop spans 15 amino acids. Written as DNA, the CDR3 is TGTGCCAGCGGTTTCGGACGGAATCCATCCTACGAGCAGTACTTC. Its protein product is CASGFGRNPSYEQYF.

The CDR3, as DNA: TGTGCCAGCAGCCCCCGGAAGGGCTCTGGGGCCAACGTCCTGACTTTC. Its translation: CASSPRKGSGANVLTF. The chain has TRBV11-3 and TRBJ2-6; D unclear. Per germline, CDR1 SGHNT and CDR2 YENEEA. The CDR3 runs 16 residues. V was shortened by 5 bases and J by 0 bases, with 11 bases between the two germline ends.

This clonotype was seen more than once but under ten times. The CDR3: CASSLQVGITRETQYF. The CDR3 DNA follows: TGTGCCAGCAGCTTACAGGTGGGAATAACGAGGGAGACCCAGTACTTC. The chain is built from TRBV7-2 and TRBJ2-5, with D unclear. The CDR3 totals 16 residues. Trimming left V 2 bases short and J 5 bases short, with 18 bases between. Germline-derived CDR1 and CDR2 are SGHTA and FQGNSA.

This clonotype was counted a few times. A much larger clone lies a single base off, so this may be a read error. This sequence joins TRBV29-1 and TRBJ1-1; D unresolved. CDR1 is SQVTM and CDR2 is ANQGSEA in the germline V gene. CDR3 length equals 12 residues. Trimming removed 4 bases from V and 10 bases from J, with 16 bases in between. This chain's CDR3 is CSVGQLNAGAFF. CDR3 nucleotide sequence: TGCAGCGTTGGGCAGTTGAACGCTGGAGCTTTCTTT.

A word on this clonotype: An end of the junction differs from the germline gene, which may be a read error. J is TRBJ1-1 and V is TRBV6-6; D unclear. Germline V CDR1 and CDR2: MNHNY, SVGAGI (reference sequence). The length of the CDR3 is 12 residues. DNA for the CDR3: TGTGCCAGCTCAGACTCAAACACTGAAGTTTTCTTT. It translates to CASSDSNTEVFF.

Details on this clonotype: Mismatch with germline at one junction end may stem from a read error. The chain combines TRBV5-5 with TRBJ1-5; D gene ambiguous. This CDR3 comprises 14 residues. Germline CDR1 and CDR2: SGHKS and YYEKEE (reference sequence). The CDR3 DNA follows: TGTGCCTGCAGCTTGGGCACAGAGAATCAGCCCCAGCATTTT. Amino acid sequence: CACSLGTENQPQHF.

On this clonotype: Since the CDR3 does not end with the conserved phenylalanine or tryptophan, this likely comes from a read error. V gene TRBV4-1 combines with J gene TRBJ2-5, with D possibly being TRBD2 (6 bases). In germline, CDR1 is MGHRA, CDR2 YSYEKL. The CDR3 length is 16 residues. The CDR3 region is CASRQDLRGFSETQYL. For the CDR3, the DNA is TGCGCCAGCAGACAAGATCTGCGGGGATTTTCAGAGACCCAGTACCTC.